The clone carrying this T cell receptor (beta chain) was seen a few times. The entry originates in a study of cytotoxic CD8 clonotypes in ibrutinib-treated CLL. TCRdb keeps only in-frame clones here, not all; method: immunoSEQ multiplex PCR. The table shows approximately 340,000 clones, with roughly 70% occurring only once. This CDR3 spans 18 amino acids. Germline lookup yields CDR1 LNHNV and CDR2 YYDKDF (reference sequence). Trimming removed 4 bases from V and 4 bases from J, with 22 bases in between. The sequence came from a human donor with chronic lymphocytic leukemia. This sequence joins TRBV15 and TRBJ2-2; D is undetermined. Sequencing used PBMCs, obtained after 36 months of ibrutinib treatment. The CDR3 is CATSTPLSPTLVTGELFF. For the CDR3, the DNA is TGTGCCACCAGCACCCCCCTAAGTCCGACACTGGTCACCGGGGAGCTGTTTTTT.